This T cell receptor (beta chain) was sequenced in a study of blood T cells in healthy people across ages. Combining a sample-barcoded 5' primer with a J-beta primer mix, a second PCR ran for about 7 to 11 cycles. TCRdb itself ran the 5' RACE reads through MiXCR, one entry per CDR3 protein. Among around 670,000 distinct CDR3 sequences, approximately 30% were seen once, and the ten largest hold 15% to 18%. The CDR3 loop spans 17 amino acids. Germline CDR1 SGHRS, CDR2 YFSETQ. The V gene lost 4 bases and the J gene lost 8 bases, with 25 bases spanning the gap. This clonotype was detected ten times or more.

Sequences were obtained from blood. This clonotype originated in a woman older than 75 in good health. The gene calls are TRBV5-1 and TRBJ2-1; the D is unclear. CDR3 residues: CASSLPRSAPGGHEQFF. CDR3 DNA: TGCGCCAGCAGCCTCCCCCGGTCCGCCCCCGGTGGGCATGAGCAGTTCTTC.